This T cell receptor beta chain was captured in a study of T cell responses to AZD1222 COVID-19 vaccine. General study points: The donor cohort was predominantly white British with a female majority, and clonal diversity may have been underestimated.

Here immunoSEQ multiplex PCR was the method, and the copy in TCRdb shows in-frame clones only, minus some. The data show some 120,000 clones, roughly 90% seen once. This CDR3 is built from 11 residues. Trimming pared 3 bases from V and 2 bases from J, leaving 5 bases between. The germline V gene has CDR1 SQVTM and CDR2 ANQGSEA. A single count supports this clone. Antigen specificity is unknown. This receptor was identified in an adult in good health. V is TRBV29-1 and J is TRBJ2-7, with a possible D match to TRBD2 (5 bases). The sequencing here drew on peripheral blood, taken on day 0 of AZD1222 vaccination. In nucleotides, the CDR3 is TGCAGCGTTGACGGGACCTACGAGCAGTACTTC. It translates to CSVDGTYEQYF.